The 27 T cell receptor beta chains listed next were all sequenced from one sample in a study of patients and donors after allogeneic stem cell transplantation. TCRdb reanalysed the RT-PCR reads using MiXCR and keeps one entry per CDR3 protein. The sample has 15,000 to 25,000 distinct CDR3 sequences, about 5% seen once. Source material: blood, either unsorted or a sorted T cell fraction (not recorded which). These receptors originate from a human donor who was either an allogeneic HSCT recipient or a stem cell or donor lymphocyte infusion donor (not recorded which). It is not recorded whose cells these are; they may come from a transplant donor.

J is TRBJ2-7 and V is TRBV6-1, with 8 bases lining up with TRBD2. The V gene end was trimmed by 6 bases and the J gene end by 2 bases; junction bases not matched to a gene: 9. The CDR3 has 15 residues. Germline CDR1 MNHNS, CDR2 SASEGT. In DNA, the CDR3 is TGTGCCAGCAGGGGGGGTAGCGGGACTACCTACGAGCAGTACTTC. The encoded protein is CASRGGSGTTYEQYF.

This clonotype was seen at least ten times. The rearrangement links TRBV5-1 to TRBJ2-1, with 9 positions matching TRBD2. The junction had 6 bases not matched to a gene; V was cut back by 4 bases and J by 4 bases. The germline CDR1 and CDR2 sequences are SGHRS and YFSETQ. The CDR3 consists of 15 residues. This chain's CDR3 is CASSKTSGTYNEQFF. Here the CDR3 DNA reads TGCGCCAGCAGCAAGACTAGCGGAACTTACAATGAGCAGTTCTTC.

This clonotype was counted many times. This chain uses TRBV15 with TRBJ1-5; possible D gene TRBD1, 5 bases. CDR3 length: 13 residues. The germline gives CDR1 LNHNV, CDR2 YYDKDF (reference sequence). Deletions cut 8 bases from V and 7 bases from J, with 15 bases between. CDR3 nucleotides: TGTGCCACCGGCTTATCTCAGGGACAGCCCCAGCATTTT. This translates into CATGLSQGQPQHF.

This clonotype was detected many times. V gene TRBV7-9 combines with J gene TRBJ2-1; D ambiguous. The length of the CDR3 is 12 residues. The V end lost 2 bases, the J end lost 6 bases, and 5 bases lay between the germline ends. Germline V CDR1 and CDR2: SEHNR, FQNEAQ (reference sequence). This CDR3 is CASSLQINEQFF. CDR3 DNA sequence: TGTGCCAGCAGCTTACAGATCAATGAGCAGTTCTTC.

This clonotype came up many times. This chain links TRBV7-9 with TRBJ1-1; weak D call: TRBD1 (5 bases). V dropped 3 bases and J dropped 1 base, with 12 bases sitting between them. The CDR3 contains 15 residues. CDR1 is SEHNR and CDR2 is FQNEAQ in the germline V gene (reference sequence). The CDR3 loop reads CASSFVQGGNTEAFF. The CDR3 region has the DNA TGTGCCAGCAGCTTTGTCCAGGGAGGGAACACTGAAGCTTTCTTT.

This clonotype was detected only a few times. V is TRBV6-1 and J is TRBJ1-2, with TRBD1 identical over 8 bases. The J segment lost 8 bases and the V segment lost 7 bases, leaving 15 bases of the junction unmatched. The germline gives CDR1 MNHNS, CDR2 SASEGT. CDR3 length: 15 residues. As DNA, the CDR3 is TGTGCCAGCACCACCCGTCGGGGACAGGTATCCGGCTACACCTTC. Translation: CASTTRRGQVSGYTF.

This clonotype appeared many times. V usage is TRBV27 and J usage is TRBJ1-2, with D maybe TRBD1 (6 bases). In germline, CDR1 is MNHEY, CDR2 SMNVEV (reference sequence). V was pared by 3 bases and J by 7 bases, with 18 bases between. There are 15 residues in the CDR3. CDR3 sequence reads: CASSFLQGGESGYTF. Written as DNA, the CDR3 is TGTGCCAGCAGTTTCCTACAGGGAGGCGAGTCTGGCTACACCTTC.

This chain joins TRBV18 and TRBJ2-1, with TRBD2 identical over 7 bases. The ends lost 4 bases at V and 0 bases at J; junction bases unmatched: 9. Germline-derived CDR1 and CDR2 are KGHSH and LQKENI. This CDR3 has 17 amino acids. This CDR3 reads CASSQGGGWSSYNEQFF. DNA of the CDR3: TGTGCCAGCTCACAGGGCGGGGGTTGGAGCTCCTACAATGAGCAGTTCTTC.

The chain couples TRBV28 to TRBJ1-1; the match to TRBD1 covers 7 bases. The V segment lost 6 bases and the J segment 0 bases; nucleotides outside the gene matches: 10. The CDR3 sequence is 16 residues long. Germline-derived CDR1 and CDR2 are MDHEN and SYDVKM. CDR3 in amino acids: CASSNPDRLLNTEAFF. For the CDR3, the DNA is TGTGCCAGCAGCAATCCGGACAGGCTATTGAACACTGAAGCTTTCTTT.

In regard to this clonotype: This may come from a read error, since a much larger clone is one base off. The V call is TRBV19, the J call TRBJ1-5; D unresolved. Trimming took off 7 bases at V and 3 bases at J, with 13 bases between the two ends. The length of the CDR3 is 14 residues. Germline values: CDR1 LNHDA, CDR2 SQIVND (reference sequence). The CDR3 region is CASKGRNFNQPQHF. CDR3 bases: TGTGCCAGTAAGGGCCGGAATTTCAATCAGCCCCAGCATTTT. Full variable domain (rest looked up from reference TRBV19 and TRBJ1-5): DGGITQSPKYLFRKEGQNVTLSCEQNLNHDAMYWYRQDPGQGLRLIYYSQIVNDFQKGDIAEGYSVSREKKESFPLTVTSAQKNPTAFYLCASKGRNFNQPQHFGDGTRLSIL.

Concerning this clonotype itself: A much larger clone differs by one base, so this may be a read error. The V and J genes are TRBV4-1 and TRBJ1-4; 8 nucleotides align to TRBD1. V trimming: 1 base; J trimming: 7 bases; junction bases outside the gene matches: 8. The CDR3 spans 16 residues. The germline V gene encodes CDR1 MGHRA and CDR2 YSYEKL. For the CDR3, the DNA is TGCGCCAGCAGCCAAGGCCCGGGACAGGCTATTGAAAAACTGTTTTTT. Its protein product is CASSQGPGQAIEKLFF.

In this sample, this clonotype turned up a few times. The chain links TRBV5-5 to TRBJ1-3, with TRBD1 as a possible D gene (5 bases). Trimming took off 0 bases at V and 5 bases at J, with 15 bases between the two ends. The CDR3 consists of 16 residues. Germline CDR1 is SGHKS and CDR2 is YYEKEE (reference sequence). Here the CDR3 DNA reads TGTGCCAGCAGCTTGGAAGGGACGGGGCCGAGAAACACCATATATTTT. It specifies CASSLEGTGPRNTIYF.

This clonotype was seen more than once but under ten times. The V and J genes are TRBV20-1 and TRBJ2-3; possibly TRBD2 for D (7 bases). Germline V gene data show CDR1 as DFQATT and CDR2 as SNEGSKA (reference sequence). The CDR3 consists of 17 residues. The germline V and J ends were trimmed by 2 bases and 6 bases, with 24 bases remaining between them. The CDR3 is CSARNWGGRTERDTQYF. CDR3 nucleotide sequence: TGCAGTGCTAGAAATTGGGGGGGCCGAACGGAGCGGGATACGCAGTATTTT.

This clonotype was detected many times. The chain is built from TRBV12-3 or TRBV12-4 and TRBJ2-3; D may be TRBD1 (6 bases). With 8 bases removed from V and 4 bases from J, the gap between germline ends came to 13 bases. CDR3 length: 13 amino acids. The chain's CDR3 is CASGPGAADTQYF. CDR3 coding DNA: TGTGCCAGCGGGCCAGGGGCGGCAGATACGCAGTATTTT.

This clonotype has only a few counts. The chain uses TRBV7-9 and TRBJ1-4; D is possibly TRBD1 (5 bases). Trimming left V 4 bases short and J 8 bases short, with 17 bases between. The CDR3 spans 15 residues. CDR1 and CDR2 (germline): SEHNR, FQNEAQ (reference sequence). The CDR3 sequence is CASSSTRRTPEKLFF. The CDR3 DNA reads TGTGCCAGCAGCTCTACCCGACGGACACCCGAAAAACTGTTTTTT.

By share of the sample, this clonotype is medium-sized. This sequence joins TRBV9 and TRBJ2-7; 8 bases line up with TRBD2. The length of the CDR3 is 15 residues. J was trimmed by 6 bases and V by 3 bases; bases with no gene match: 11. CDR1 is SGDLS, CDR2 YYNGEE, per germline. The CDR3: CASSGSGVPPLEQYF. For the CDR3, the DNA is TGTGCCAGCAGCGGTAGCGGGGTGCCCCCTCTCGAGCAGTACTTC.

This clonotype was recorded many times. The chain is built from TRBV15 and TRBJ2-5, with 10 bases identical to TRBD1. Germline values: CDR1 LNHNV, CDR2 YYDKDF (reference sequence). The CDR3 covers 15 residues. Germline trimming cut 3 bases from V and 5 bases from J; bases unmatched to any gene: 6. The DNA for the CDR3 is TGTGCCACCAGCAGCGGGGGACAGGGGAGGGAGACCCAGTACTTC. This translates into CATSSGGQGRETQYF.

Ten or more counts support this clonotype. The J gene is TRBJ2-6, the V gene TRBV7-9, with 9 bases fitting TRBD1. Trimming at V came to 3 bases and at J to 1 base, leaving 4 bases not matched to a gene. This CDR3 region has 17 residues. Per the germline V gene, CDR1 is SEHNR and CDR2 is FQNEAQ (reference sequence). The CDR3 DNA sequence: TGTGCCAGCAGCTTCACAGGGGGCAAATCTGGGGCCAACGTCCTGACTTTC. Protein: CASSFTGGKSGANVLTF.

This clonotype was recorded many times. The gene calls are TRBV9 and TRBJ1-3, with D possibly being TRBD1 (5 bases). This CDR3 has 16 amino acids. Deletions cut 0 bases from V and 2 bases from J, with 12 bases between. CDR1 SGDLS and CDR2 YYNGEE come from the germline V gene. Here the CDR3 DNA reads TGTGCCAGCAGCGTAGGTGGCAGGGTAGCTGGAAACACCATATATTTT. Translated: CASSVGGRVAGNTIYF. Based on the CDR3 plus reference TRBV9 and TRBJ1-3, the full variable domain is DSGVTQTPKHLITATGQRVTLRCSPRSGDLSVYWYQQSLDQGLQFLIQYYNGEERAKGNILERFSAQQFPDLHSELNLSSLELGDSALYFCASSVGGRVAGNTIYFGEGSWLTVV.

This clonotype was counted ten times or more. This sequence joins TRBV2 and TRBJ1-4, with TRBD1 matching 7 bases. Germline V gene sequence: CDR1 SNHLY, CDR2 FYNNEI. This CDR3 is built from 15 residues. J lost 7 bases, V lost 6 bases, and 11 bases had no gene match. CDR3 nucleotides: TGTGCCAGCAGCGCCCAGGGGGTTAGGGGTGAAAAACTGTTTTTT. Its translation is CASSAQGVRGEKLFF.

This clonotype was seen at least ten times. The V call is TRBV5-1, the J call TRBJ1-1; 11 bases align to TRBD1. From germline, CDR1 is SGHRS and CDR2 YFSETQ. CDR3 length: 15 amino acids. The J segment lost 7 bases and the V segment lost 4 bases, leaving 9 bases of the junction unmatched. The CDR3, as DNA: TGCGCCAGCAGCCCTCGGACAGGGGGCGAGGGTGAAGCTTTCTTT. It encodes CASSPRTGGEGEAFF.

This clonotype was found many times. The chain recombines TRBV24-1 with TRBJ2-3; 7 bases align to TRBD1. Looked up from germline, CDR1 is KGHDR and CDR2 is SFDVKD. V lost 4 bases to trimming and J lost 0 bases; unmatched junction nucleotides: 6. This CDR3 is built from 16 residues. This CDR3 reads CATSEWTGSSTDTQYF. As DNA, the CDR3 is TGTGCCACCAGTGAATGGACAGGAAGTAGCACAGATACGCAGTATTTT.

This clonotype appeared many times. The chain combines TRBV12-3 or TRBV12-4 with TRBJ2-7, with D possibly TRBD2 on 5 matching bases. V was shortened by 1 base and J by 6 bases, with 10 bases between the two germline ends. The CDR3 is 13 amino acids. The CDR3 DNA is TGTGCCAGCAGTTTAGAGCGGCTAGGCGAGCAGTACTTC. This sequence encodes CASSLERLGEQYF.

This CDR3 is CASSVGNRGQGTEAFF. CDR3 DNA sequence: TGTGCCAGCAGCGTAGGCAACAGGGGGCAGGGCACTGAAGCTTTCTTT. The rearrangement links TRBV9 to TRBJ1-1; 9 nucleotides agree with TRBD1. Germline V gives CDR1 SGDLS, CDR2 YYNGEE. This CDR3 is built from 16 residues. The trim removed 0 bases at V and 4 bases at J, leaving 7 bases unmatched.

This clonotype has a count of ten or more. V usage is TRBV2 and J usage is TRBJ2-4, with D possibly being TRBD2 (5 bases). The V end was cut by 6 bases, the J end by 3 bases, with 6 bases between. The germline gives CDR1 SNHLY, CDR2 FYNNEI. The CDR3 sequence is 12 residues long. Here the CDR3 reads CASRDYKNIQYF. DNA for the CDR3: TGTGCCAGCAGAGACTACAAAAACATTCAGTACTTC. The whole variable domain, remainder taken from reference TRBV2 and TRBJ2-4, is EPEVTQTPSHQVTQMGQEVILRCVPISNHLYFYWYRQILGQKVEFLVSFYNNEISEKSEIFDDQFSVERPDGSNFTLKIRSTKLEDSAMYFCASRDYKNIQYFGAGTRLSVL.

This clonotype was detected ten times or more. V gene TRBV27 combines with J gene TRBJ1-2; tentatively, D is TRBD1 (6 bases). Germline V gene lookup returns CDR1 MNHEY and CDR2 SMNVEV (reference sequence). The CDR3 is 13 residues long. Trimming took off 7 bases at V and 5 bases at J, with 14 bases between the two ends. CDR3 bases: TGTGCCAGCAAAAAACAGGGTGATTATGGCTACACCTTC. It yields the protein CASKKQGDYGYTF.

This clonotype was counted many times. The gene calls are TRBV4-2 and TRBJ1-1; 7 bases are shared with TRBD1. The germline V gene has CDR1 LGHNA and CDR2 YNFKEQ. The V segment lost 1 base and the J segment 8 bases; nucleotides outside the gene matches: 7. This CDR3 contains 14 residues. The CDR3 loop is CASSQARGTAEAFF. The CDR3 nucleotides are TGTGCCAGCAGCCAAGCTAGGGGGACAGCCGAAGCTTTCTTT.